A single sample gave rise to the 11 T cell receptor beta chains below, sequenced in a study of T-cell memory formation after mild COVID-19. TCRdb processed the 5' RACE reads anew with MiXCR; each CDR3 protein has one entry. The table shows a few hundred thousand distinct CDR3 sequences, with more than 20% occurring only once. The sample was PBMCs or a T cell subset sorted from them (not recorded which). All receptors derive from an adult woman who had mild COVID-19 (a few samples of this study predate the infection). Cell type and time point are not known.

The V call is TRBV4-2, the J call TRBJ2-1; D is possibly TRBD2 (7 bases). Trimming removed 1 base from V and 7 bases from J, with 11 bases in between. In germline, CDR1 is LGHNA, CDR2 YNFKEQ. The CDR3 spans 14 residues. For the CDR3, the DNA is TGTGCCAGCAGCCAAGCGGGGGGCCCAAATGAGCAGTTCTTC. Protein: CASSQAGGPNEQFF.

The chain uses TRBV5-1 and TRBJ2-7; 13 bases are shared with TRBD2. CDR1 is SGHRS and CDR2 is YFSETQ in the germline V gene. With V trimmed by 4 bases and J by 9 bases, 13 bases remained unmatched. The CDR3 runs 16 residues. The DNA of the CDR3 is TGCGCCAGCAGCCGCGGGACTAGCGGGGAGCCCGAGACGCAGTACTTC. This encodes CASSRGTSGEPETQYF.

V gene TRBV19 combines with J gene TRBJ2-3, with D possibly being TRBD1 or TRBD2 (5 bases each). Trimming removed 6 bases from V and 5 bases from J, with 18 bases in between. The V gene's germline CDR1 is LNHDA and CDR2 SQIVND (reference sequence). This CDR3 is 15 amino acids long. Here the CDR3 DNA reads TGTGCCAGTAGAATACGGGACCGAAAAGGAGATACGCAGTATTTT. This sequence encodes CASRIRDRKGDTQYF.

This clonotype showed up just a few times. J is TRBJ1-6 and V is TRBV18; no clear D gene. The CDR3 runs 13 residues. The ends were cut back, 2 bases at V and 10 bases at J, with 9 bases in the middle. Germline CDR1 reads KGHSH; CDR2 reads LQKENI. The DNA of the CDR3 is TGTGCCAGCTCACCAGCCAAGAACTCACCCCTCCACTTT. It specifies CASSPAKNSPLHF.

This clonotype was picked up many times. CDR3 DNA: TGCAGCGTTGAACTCCCGGGCACTGAAGCTTTCTTT. This gives the protein CSVELPGTEAFF. The chain recombines TRBV29-1 with TRBJ1-1, with unresolved D. The germline V gene encodes CDR1 SQVTM and CDR2 ANQGSEA. Trimming cost V 2 bases and J 4 bases, with 8 bases left between them. The CDR3 extends over 12 amino acids. The full variable domain, its missing parts supplied by reference TRBV29-1 and TRBJ1-1, is SAVISQKPSRDICQRGTSLTIQCQVDSQVTMMFWYRQQPGQSLTLIATANQGSEATYESGFVIDKFPISRPNLTFSTLTVSNMSPEDSSIYLCSVELPGTEAFFGQGTRLTVV.

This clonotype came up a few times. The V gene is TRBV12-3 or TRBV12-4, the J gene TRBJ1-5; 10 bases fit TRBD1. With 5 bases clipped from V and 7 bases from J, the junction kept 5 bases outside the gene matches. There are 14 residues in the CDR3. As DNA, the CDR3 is TGTGCCAGCAGTATCGGGACAGGGGCACAGCCCCAGCATTTT. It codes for CASSIGTGAQPQHF.

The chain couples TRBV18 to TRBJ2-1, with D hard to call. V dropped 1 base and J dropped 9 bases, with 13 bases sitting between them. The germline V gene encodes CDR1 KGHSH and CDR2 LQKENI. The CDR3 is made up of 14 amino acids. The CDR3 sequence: CASSPLLSNGEQFF. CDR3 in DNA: TGTGCCAGCTCACCACTACTCTCTAATGGTGAGCAGTTCTTC.

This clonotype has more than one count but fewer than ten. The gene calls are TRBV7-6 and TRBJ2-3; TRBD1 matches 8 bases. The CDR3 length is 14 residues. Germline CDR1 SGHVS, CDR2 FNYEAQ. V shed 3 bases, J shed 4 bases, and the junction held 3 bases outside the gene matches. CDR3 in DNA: TGTGCCAGCAGCTTGACAGGGGTCCCAGATACGCAGTATTTT. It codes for CASSLTGVPDTQYF.

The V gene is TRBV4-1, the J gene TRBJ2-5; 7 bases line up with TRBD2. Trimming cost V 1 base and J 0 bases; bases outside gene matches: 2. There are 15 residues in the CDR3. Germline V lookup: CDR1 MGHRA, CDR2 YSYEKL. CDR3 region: CASSQVGTNQETQYF. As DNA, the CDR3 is TGCGCCAGCAGCCAAGTCGGGACTAACCAAGAGACCCAGTACTTC.

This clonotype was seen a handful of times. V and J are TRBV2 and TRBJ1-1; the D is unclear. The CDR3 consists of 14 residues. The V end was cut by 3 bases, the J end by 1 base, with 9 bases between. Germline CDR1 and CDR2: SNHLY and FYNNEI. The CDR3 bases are TGTGCCAGCAGTGACCCCCAGACGAACACTGAAGCTTTCTTT. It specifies CASSDPQTNTEAFF.

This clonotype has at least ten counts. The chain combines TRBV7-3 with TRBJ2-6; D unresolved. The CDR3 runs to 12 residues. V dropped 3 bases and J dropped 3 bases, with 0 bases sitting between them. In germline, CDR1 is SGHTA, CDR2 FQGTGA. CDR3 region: CASSFGANVLTF. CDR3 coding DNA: TGTGCCAGCAGCTTTGGGGCCAACGTCCTGACTTTC.